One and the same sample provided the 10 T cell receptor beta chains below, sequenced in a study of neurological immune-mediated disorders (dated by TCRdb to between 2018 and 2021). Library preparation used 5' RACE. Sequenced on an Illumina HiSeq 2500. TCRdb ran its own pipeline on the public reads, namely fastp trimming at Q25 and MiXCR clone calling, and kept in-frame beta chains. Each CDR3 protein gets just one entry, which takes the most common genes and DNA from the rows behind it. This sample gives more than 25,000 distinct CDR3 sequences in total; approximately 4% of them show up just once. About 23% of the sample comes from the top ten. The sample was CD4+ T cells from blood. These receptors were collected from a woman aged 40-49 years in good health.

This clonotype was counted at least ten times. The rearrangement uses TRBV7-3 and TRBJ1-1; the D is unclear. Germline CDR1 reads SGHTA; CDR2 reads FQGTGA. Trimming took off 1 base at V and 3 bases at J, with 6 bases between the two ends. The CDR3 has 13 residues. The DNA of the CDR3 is TGTGCCAGCAGCTTAAGGAGGGACACTGAAGCTTTCTTT. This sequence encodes CASSLRRDTEAFF.

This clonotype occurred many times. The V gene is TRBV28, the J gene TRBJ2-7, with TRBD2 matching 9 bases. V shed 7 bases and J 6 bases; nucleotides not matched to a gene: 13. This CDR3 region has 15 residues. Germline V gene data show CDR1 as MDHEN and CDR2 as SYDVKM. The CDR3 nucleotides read TGTGCCAGCACCACGGGGGCGGGAGGGCCTTCCGAGCAGTACTTC. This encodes CASTTGAGGPSEQYF.

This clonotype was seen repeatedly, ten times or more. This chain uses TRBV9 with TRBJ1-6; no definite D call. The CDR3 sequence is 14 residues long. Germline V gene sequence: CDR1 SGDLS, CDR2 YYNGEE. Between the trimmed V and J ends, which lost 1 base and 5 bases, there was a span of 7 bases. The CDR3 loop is CASSVKTDNSPLHF. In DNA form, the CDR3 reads TGTGCCAGCAGCGTAAAGACGGATAATTCACCCCTCCACTTT.

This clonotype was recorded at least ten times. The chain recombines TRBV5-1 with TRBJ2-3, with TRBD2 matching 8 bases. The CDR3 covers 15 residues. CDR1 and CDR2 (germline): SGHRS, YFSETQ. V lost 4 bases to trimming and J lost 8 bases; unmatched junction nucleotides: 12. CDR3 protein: CASSPLGPGGGTQYF. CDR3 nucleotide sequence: TGCGCCAGCAGCCCCCTCGGGCCCGGGGGGGGTACGCAGTATTTT.

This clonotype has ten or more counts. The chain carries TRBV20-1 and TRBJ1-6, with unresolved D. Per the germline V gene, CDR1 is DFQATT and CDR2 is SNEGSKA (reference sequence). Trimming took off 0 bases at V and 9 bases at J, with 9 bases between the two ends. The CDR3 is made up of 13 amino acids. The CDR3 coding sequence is TGCAGTGCTAGAGACCAGAATGCTTCACCCCTCCACTTT. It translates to CSARDQNASPLHF.

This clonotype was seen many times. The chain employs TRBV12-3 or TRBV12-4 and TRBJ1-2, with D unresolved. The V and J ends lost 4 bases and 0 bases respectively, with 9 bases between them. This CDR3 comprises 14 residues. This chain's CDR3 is CASSWRVSNYGYTF. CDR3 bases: TGTGCCAGCAGTTGGAGGGTATCTAACTATGGCTACACCTTC.

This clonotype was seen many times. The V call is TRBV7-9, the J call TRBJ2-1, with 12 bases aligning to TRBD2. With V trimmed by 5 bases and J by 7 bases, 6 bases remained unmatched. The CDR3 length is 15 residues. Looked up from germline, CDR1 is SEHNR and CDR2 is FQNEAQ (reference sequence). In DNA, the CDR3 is TGTGCCAGCAGCCCAGGGACTAGCGGGTTAAATGAGCAGTTCTTC. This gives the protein CASSPGTSGLNEQFF.

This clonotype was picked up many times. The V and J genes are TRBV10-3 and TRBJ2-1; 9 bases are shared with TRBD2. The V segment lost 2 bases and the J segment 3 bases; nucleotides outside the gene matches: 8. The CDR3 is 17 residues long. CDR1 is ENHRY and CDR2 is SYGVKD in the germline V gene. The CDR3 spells CAISEGTSGQDYNEQFF. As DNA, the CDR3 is TGTGCCATCAGTGAGGGAACTAGCGGGCAGGACTACAATGAGCAGTTCTTC.

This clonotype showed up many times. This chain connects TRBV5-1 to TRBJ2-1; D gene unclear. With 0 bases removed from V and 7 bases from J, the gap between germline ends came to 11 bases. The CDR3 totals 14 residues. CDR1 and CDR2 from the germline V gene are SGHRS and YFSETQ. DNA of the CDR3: TGCGCCAGCAGCTTGGGGGATGCGAGAAATGAGCAGTTCTTC. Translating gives CASSLGDARNEQFF.

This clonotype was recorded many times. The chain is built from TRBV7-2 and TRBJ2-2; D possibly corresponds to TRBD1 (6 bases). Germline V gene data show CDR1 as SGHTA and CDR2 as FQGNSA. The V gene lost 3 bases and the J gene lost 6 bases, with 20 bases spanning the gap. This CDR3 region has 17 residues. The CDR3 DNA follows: TGTGCCAGCAGCTTGGGCCATCGGACAGTATTTGCCGGGGAGCTGTTTTTT. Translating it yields CASSLGHRTVFAGELFF.